Here is one T cell receptor beta chain with its context. Its antigen is currently unknown. The entry originates in a study of post-analysis software for immune sequencing data. Study-level information: Relapsing-remitting, secondary progressive and progressive-relapsing forms made up the multiple sclerosis disease courses. Overall study results and limits: Samples prepared in the same batch strongly co-clustered by F measure. TRBV5-6, TRBV5-1 and TRBV20-1 belonged to a set of roughly five TRBV segments that were more frequent in patients than controls. Controls showed significantly higher normalized Chao1 diversity than did multiple sclerosis patients.

Tagging with unique molecular identifiers was a feature of the TCR beta cDNA libraries. T cells numbering roughly 1 to 10 million yielded cDNA molecules that totaled about 500,000. A single record per CDR3 protein comes from TCRdb applying MiXCR to the PCR reads. Seen here are roughly 800,000 distinct CDR3 sequences, approximately 53% observed once, and the top ten hold 4% to 5.5%. The CDR3 length is 14 residues. V was pared by 1 base and J by 0 bases, with 7 bases between. Germline V gene sequence: CDR1 SGHRS, CDR2 YFSETQ. This clonotype was obtained from a girl between 10 and 17 years old with multiple sclerosis. The sequencing sample was made of blood. V and J are TRBV5-1 and TRBJ2-5, with D uncertain. Here the CDR3 reads CASSLLGYQETQYF. Written as DNA, the CDR3 is TGCGCCAGCAGCTTGCTGGGGTACCAAGAGACCCAGTACTTC.